This T cell receptor beta chain was captured in a study of T cell repertoires in cytomegalovirus infection (dated by TCRdb to 2018 to 2020). Broadly, across the study: The HLA type of each donor mattered for the analysis, because public TCR beta signatures pointed to carriage of CMV infection along with the matching HLA type. The full study reports these points: Carriers of CMV infection plus the relevant HLA type were discriminated by the cumulative frequency of public TCR beta family members in the study cohort and in an independent approximately 360-donor cohort. In the ex vivo response, HLA-C-restricted CMV-specific TCR beta clonotypes were dominant, and in two of eight donors the single most frequent clonotype came from this HLA-C-restricted group.

V is pared back by 5 bases and J by 3 bases, with 9 bases lying between the germline termini. The CDR3 numbers 12 residues from cysteine through phenylalanine. Here the CDR3 DNA is all that survives: 36 bases in frame from base 1. The germline V gene encodes CDR1 SGHRS and CDR2 YFSETQ. The reads were generated on an Illumina HiSeq 1500. TCRdb reanalyzed the raw reads on its own, using fastp at Q25 for trimming and MiXCR for clone calling, and kept in-frame beta chains. Every entry covers one CDR3 protein and lists the most common genes and DNA from its rows. The sample data list 290,000 or so distinct CDR3 sequences, and about 25% of these were observed just once. In total, the top ten clones hold more than 11% of the sample. This clonotype was observed a handful of times. The antigen it binds to is not known. No much larger clone exists at a distance of one base, and base qualities are not known.

The receptor was derived from a human donor in good health (CMV status not recorded). Some clones in this sample may be carry-over from other donors' samples. The chain links TRBV5-1 with TRBJ2-7; the D gene cannot be resolved reliably. The sequenced sample consisted of PBMCs. The CDR3 region: CASSDGSYEQYF. The DNA sequence follows: TGCGCCAGCAGTGATGGCAGCTACGAGCAGTACTTC.